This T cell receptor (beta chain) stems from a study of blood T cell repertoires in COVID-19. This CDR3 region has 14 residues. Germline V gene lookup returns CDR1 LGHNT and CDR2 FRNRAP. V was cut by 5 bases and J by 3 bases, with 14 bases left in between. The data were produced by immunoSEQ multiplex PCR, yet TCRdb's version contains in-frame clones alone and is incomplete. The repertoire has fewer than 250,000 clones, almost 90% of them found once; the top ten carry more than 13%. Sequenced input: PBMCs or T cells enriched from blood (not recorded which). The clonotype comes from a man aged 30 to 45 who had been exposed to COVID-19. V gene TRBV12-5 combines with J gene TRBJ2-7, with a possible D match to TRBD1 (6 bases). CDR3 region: CASGPGTPFYEQYF. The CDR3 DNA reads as TGTGCTAGTGGTCCTGGGACACCATTCTACGAGCAGTACTTC. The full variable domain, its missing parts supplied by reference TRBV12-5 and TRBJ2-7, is DARVTQTPRHKVTEMGQEVTMRCQPILGHNTVFWYRQTMMQGLELLAYFRNRAPLDDSGMPKDRFSAEMPDATLATLKIQPSEPRDSAVYFCASGPGTPFYEQYFGPGTRLTVT.